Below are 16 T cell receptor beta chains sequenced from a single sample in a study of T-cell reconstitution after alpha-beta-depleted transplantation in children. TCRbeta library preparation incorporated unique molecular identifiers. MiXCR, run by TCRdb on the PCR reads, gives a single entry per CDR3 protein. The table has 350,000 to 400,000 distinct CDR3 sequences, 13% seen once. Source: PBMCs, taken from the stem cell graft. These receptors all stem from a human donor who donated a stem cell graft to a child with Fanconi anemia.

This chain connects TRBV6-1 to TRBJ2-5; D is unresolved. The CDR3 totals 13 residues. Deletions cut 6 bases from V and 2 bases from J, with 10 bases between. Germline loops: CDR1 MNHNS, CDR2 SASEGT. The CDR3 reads CASRGWSQETQYF. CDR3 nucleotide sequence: TGTGCCAGCAGAGGGTGGTCGCAAGAGACCCAGTACTTC.

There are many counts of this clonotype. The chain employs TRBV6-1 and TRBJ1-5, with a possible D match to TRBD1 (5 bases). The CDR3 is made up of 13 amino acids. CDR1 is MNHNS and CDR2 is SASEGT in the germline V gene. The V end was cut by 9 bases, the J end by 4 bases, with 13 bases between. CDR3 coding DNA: TGTGCCAGTAGCAGCAGGGAGAATCAGCCCCAGCATTTT. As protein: CASSSRENQPQHF.

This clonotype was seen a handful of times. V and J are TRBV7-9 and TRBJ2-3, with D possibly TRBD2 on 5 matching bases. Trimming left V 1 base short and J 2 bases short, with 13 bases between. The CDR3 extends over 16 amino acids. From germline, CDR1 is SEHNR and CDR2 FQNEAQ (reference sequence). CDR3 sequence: CASSLGFEGYTDTQYF. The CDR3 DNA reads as TGTGCCAGCAGCTTAGGATTTGAGGGTTACACAGATACGCAGTATTTT.

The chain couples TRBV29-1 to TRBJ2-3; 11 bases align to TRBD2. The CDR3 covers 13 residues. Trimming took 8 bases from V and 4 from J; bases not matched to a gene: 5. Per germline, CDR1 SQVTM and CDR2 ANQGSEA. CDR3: CSLSGGAPDTQYF. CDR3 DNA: TGCAGCCTTAGCGGGGGGGCACCAGATACGCAGTATTTT.

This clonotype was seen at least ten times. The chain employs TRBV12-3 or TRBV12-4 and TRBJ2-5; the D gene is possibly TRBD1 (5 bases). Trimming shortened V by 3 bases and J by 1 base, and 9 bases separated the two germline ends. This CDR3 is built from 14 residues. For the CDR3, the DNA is TGTGCCAGCAGTTTGACAGCCACCCAAGAGACCCAGTACTTC. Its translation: CASSLTATQETQYF.

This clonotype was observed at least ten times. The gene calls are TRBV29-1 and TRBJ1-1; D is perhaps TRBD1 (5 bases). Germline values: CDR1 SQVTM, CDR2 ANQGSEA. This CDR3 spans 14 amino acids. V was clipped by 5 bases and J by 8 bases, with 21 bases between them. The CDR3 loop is CSVSSAAVDSEAFF. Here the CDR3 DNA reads TGCAGCGTTTCGAGCGCGGCCGTAGACAGCGAAGCTTTCTTT.

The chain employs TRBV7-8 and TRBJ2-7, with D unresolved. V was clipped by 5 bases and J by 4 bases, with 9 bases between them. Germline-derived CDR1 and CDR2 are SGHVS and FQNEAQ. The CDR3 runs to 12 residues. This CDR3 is CASSPDLYEQYF. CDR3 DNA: TGTGCCAGCAGCCCTGACCTGTACGAGCAGTACTTC.

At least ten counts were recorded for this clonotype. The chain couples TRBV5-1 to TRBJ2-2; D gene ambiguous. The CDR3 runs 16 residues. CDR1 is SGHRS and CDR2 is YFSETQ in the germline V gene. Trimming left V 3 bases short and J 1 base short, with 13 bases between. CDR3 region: CASSWNLLQNTGELFF. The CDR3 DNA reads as TGCGCCAGCAGCTGGAATCTTCTGCAGAACACCGGGGAGCTGTTTTTT.

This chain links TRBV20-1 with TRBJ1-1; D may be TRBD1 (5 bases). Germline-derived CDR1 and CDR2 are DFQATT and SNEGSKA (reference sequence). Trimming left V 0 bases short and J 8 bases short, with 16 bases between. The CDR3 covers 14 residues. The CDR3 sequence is CSARDISGKGEAFF. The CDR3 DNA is TGCAGTGCTAGAGACATTTCAGGGAAGGGGGAAGCTTTCTTT.

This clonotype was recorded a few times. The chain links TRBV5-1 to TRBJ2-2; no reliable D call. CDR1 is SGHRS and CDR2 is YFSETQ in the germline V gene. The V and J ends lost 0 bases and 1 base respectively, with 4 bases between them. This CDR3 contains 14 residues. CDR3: CASSLEENTGELFF. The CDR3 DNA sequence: TGCGCCAGCAGCTTGGAAGAGAACACCGGGGAGCTGTTTTTT. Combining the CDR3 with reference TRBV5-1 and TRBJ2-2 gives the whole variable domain KAGVTQTPRYLIKTRGQQVTLSCSPISGHRSVSWYQQTPGQGLQFLFEYFSETQRNKGNFPGRFSGRQFSNSRSEMNVSTLELGDSALYLCASSLEENTGELFFGEGSRLTVL.

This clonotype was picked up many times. CDR3 amino acids: CASSQDQGPYNEQFF. CDR3 nucleotide sequence: TGTGCCAGCAGCCAAGATCAGGGCCCCTACAATGAGCAGTTCTTC. The V gene is TRBV4-2, the J gene TRBJ2-1, with D perhaps matching TRBD1 (5 bases). V shed 0 bases and J shed 2 bases, with 8 bases lying between them. The CDR3 covers 15 residues. CDR1 is LGHNA and CDR2 is YNFKEQ in the germline V gene.

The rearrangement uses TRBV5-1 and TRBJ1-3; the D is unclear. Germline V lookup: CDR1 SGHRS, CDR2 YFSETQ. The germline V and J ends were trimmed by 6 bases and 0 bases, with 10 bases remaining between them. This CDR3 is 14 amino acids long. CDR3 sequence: CASKTGTSGNTIYF. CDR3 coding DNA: TGCGCCAGCAAGACGGGAACCTCTGGAAACACCATATATTTT.

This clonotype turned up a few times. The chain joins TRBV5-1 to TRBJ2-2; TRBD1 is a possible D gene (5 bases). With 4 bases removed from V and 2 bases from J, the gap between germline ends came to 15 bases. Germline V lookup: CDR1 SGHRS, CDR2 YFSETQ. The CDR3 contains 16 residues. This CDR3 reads CASSLDIFYNTGELFF. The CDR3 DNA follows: TGCGCCAGCAGCCTGGACATTTTCTACAACACCGGGGAGCTGTTTTTT.

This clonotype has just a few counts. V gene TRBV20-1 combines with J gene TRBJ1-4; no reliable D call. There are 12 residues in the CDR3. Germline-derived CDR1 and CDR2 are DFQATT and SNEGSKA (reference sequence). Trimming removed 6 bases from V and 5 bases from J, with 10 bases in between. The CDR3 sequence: CSAQQINEKLFF. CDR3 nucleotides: TGCAGTGCACAACAGATAAATGAAAAACTGTTTTTT.

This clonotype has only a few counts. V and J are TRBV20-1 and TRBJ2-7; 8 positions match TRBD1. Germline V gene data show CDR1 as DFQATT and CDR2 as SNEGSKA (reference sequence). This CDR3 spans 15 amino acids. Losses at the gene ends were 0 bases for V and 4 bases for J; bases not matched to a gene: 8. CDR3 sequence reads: CSARDPGTGTYEQYF. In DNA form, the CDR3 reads TGCAGTGCTAGAGATCCCGGGACAGGCACTTACGAGCAGTACTTC.

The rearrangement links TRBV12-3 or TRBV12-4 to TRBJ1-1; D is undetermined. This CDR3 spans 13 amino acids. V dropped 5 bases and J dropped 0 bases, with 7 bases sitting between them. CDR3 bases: TGTGCCAGCAGTGCTCTGGTGAACACTGAAGCTTTCTTT. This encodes CASSALVNTEAFF.